Listed below are T cell receptor beta chains from one sample, sequenced in a study of T-cell memory formation after mild COVID-19. TCRdb independently ran MiXCR on the 5' RACE reads; one entry per CDR3 protein. The sample carries under 700,000 distinct CDR3 sequences, roughly 20% recorded once. The specimen was PBMCs or a T cell subset sorted from them (not recorded which). The receptor set was obtained from an adult woman who had mild COVID-19 (a few samples of this study predate the infection). Cell type and time point are not known. Both conserved end residues are part of each CDR3. The D gene is left open where the match is weak. The size of a clone is reported for some rows only, either as once, few or many, or as a class for expanded clones.

cdr3_nt cdr3_aa j_call clone_size v_call d_call
TGCGCCAGCAGTACGAATCTAGCGGGCCCTTCTCAAGAGACCCAGTACTTC CASSTNLAGPSQETQYF TRBJ2-5 . TRBV5-1 TRBD2
TGTGCCTGGAGTTTAACCGGCTCGGGGGAGCTGTTTTTT CAWSLTGSGELFF TRBJ2-2 . TRBV30 .
TGTGCCAGCAGCTTAGAGTTGCTCAGCTCGCAGTATTTT CASSLELLSSQYF TRBJ2-3 . TRBV7-3 .
TGTGCCAGCAGCCCCCGACAGGGGGCCGTGAATCAGCCCCAGCATTTT CASSPRQGAVNQPQHF TRBJ1-5 . TRBV7-2 TRBD1
TGTGCCAGCAGTCCGGACAGTCAAGCCTACGAGCAGTACTTC CASSPDSQAYEQYF TRBJ2-7 . TRBV6-2/TRBV6-3 .
TGTGCCAGCAGCTTAGGTCCCGACAGGGCCTACGAGCAGTACTTC CASSLGPDRAYEQYF TRBJ2-7 many TRBV7-8 TRBD1
TGCGCCAGCAGCCGACCGGGACTAGCGGGAGAGTCCTACGAGCAGTACTTC CASSRPGLAGESYEQYF TRBJ2-7 . TRBV4-1 TRBD2
TGTGCCAGCAGCTCCCTTGATATAGCGGGAGGGCATGAGCAGTTCTTC CASSSLDIAGGHEQFF TRBJ2-1 . TRBV7-8 TRBD2
TGCGCCAGCAGCGGGCGGGACAGGGTCCCTGGGGAGCTGTTTTTT CASSGRDRVPGELFF TRBJ2-2 . TRBV4-1 TRBD1
TGCAGTGCTTCGAACTACAATGAGCAGTTCTTC CSASNYNEQFF TRBJ2-1 . TRBV20-1 .
TGTGCCAGCAGCTCCGGGACAGGGTATCGTCAGCCCCAGCATTTT CASSSGTGYRQPQHF TRBJ1-5 . TRBV7-2 TRBD1
TGTGCCAGCAGCGGTATCATGAACACTGAAGCTTTCTTT CASSGIMNTEAFF TRBJ1-1 . TRBV11-1 .
TGCAGTGCTAGATCCCCGGACAATGAGCAGTTCTTC CSARSPDNEQFF TRBJ2-1 few TRBV20-1 .
TGTGCCAGCAGCTTGGCCGGGCTAGCGGGGGGGCTAAGGTACAATGAGCAGTTCTTC CASSLAGLAGGLRYNEQFF TRBJ2-1 many TRBV5-4 TRBD2
TGTGCCAGCAGCTTAATCGCTTCCTACAATGAGCAGTTCTTC CASSLIASYNEQFF TRBJ2-1 few TRBV11-2 .
TGTGCCAGCAGTTTGTGGGGGGGCAGGGAACAGCCCCAGCATTTT CASSLWGGREQPQHF TRBJ1-5 . TRBV12-3/TRBV12-4 .
TGTGCCAGCAGTGCTACAGGGGGCGCCGGAATATCAGAAACGCAGTATTTT CASSATGGAGISETQYF TRBJ2-3 . TRBV25-1 TRBD1
TGTGCCAGCAGCTTACAGGGGAACTCTGACTATGGCTACACCTTC CASSLQGNSDYGYTF TRBJ1-2 . TRBV5-5 TRBD1
TGTGCCAGCAGCTTAACAGGGAAGGGCTATGGCTACACCTTC CASSLTGKGYGYTF TRBJ1-2 few TRBV7-8 .
TGTGCCAGCACCCCCGGGACAGGGAAAGGGCAGTATTTT CASTPGTGKGQYF TRBJ2-3 few TRBV7-2 TRBD1
TGCGCCAGCAGCTTGCCGACCGGGAGCCCCACCGGGGAGCTGTTTTTT CASSLPTGSPTGELFF TRBJ2-2 . TRBV5-1 .
TGTGCCAGCAGCTTAGTACCAGGGGTCACAGATACGCAGTATTTT CASSLVPGVTDTQYF TRBJ2-3 . TRBV7-9 .
TGCAGTGCTAGAGGGGCAGGGGCATCGAACACTGAAGCTTTCTTT CSARGAGASNTEAFF TRBJ1-1 . TRBV20-1 .
TGCGCCAGCAGCCCCCGGCTAGCGGGAGGGGCGACAGATACGCAGTATTTT CASSPRLAGGATDTQYF TRBJ2-3 few TRBV5-1 TRBD2
TGTGCCAGCAGGGGGACAGGCTCCTACAATGAGCAGTTCTTC CASRGTGSYNEQFF TRBJ2-1 . TRBV6-6 TRBD1
TGTGCCAGCAGTGATGGGGGAACTAGCGCCTTCACAGATACGCAGTATTTT CASSDGGTSAFTDTQYF TRBJ2-3 . TRBV2 TRBD2
TGTGCCAGCTTTCGGGAAGGCGGGGAGCTGTTTTTT CASFREGGELFF TRBJ2-2 . TRBV7-9 .
TGTGCCAGCAGCCAATCCCGGACATATGGCTACACCTTC CASSQSRTYGYTF TRBJ1-2 . TRBV3-1 .
TGTGCCAGCAGCCAAGCTGTCCAGGGGACACTGAACTATGGCTACACCTTC CASSQAVQGTLNYGYTF TRBJ1-2 once TRBV3-1 .
TGTGCCAGTACCGGACAGGTTCCGTTCGAGCAGTACTTC CASTGQVPFEQYF TRBJ2-7 . TRBV19 TRBD1
TGTGCCAGCAGCATCAGTAGGAGTTACACCGGGGAGCTGTTTTTT CASSISRSYTGELFF TRBJ2-2 many TRBV12-3/TRBV12-4 .
TGTGCCAGCAGCGCCATACTAGCGGGAGTTGGCACAGATACGCAGTATTTT CASSAILAGVGTDTQYF TRBJ2-3 few TRBV7-9 TRBD2
TGCAGTGCTAGACGCAGGAACACCGGGGAGCTGTTTTTT CSARRRNTGELFF TRBJ2-2 few TRBV20-1 .
TGCGCCAGCAGCTTGGCGGGACAGGTGGTTGTATACGAGCAGTACTTC CASSLAGQVVVYEQYF TRBJ2-7 few TRBV5-1 TRBD1
TGTGCCAGCAGGACGGGTAGCGCCTACGAGCAGTACTTC CASRTGSAYEQYF TRBJ2-7 . TRBV7-8 .
TGTGCCAGCAGCTTAGTAGGATCAGCCCTCAGGGATACGCAGTATTTT CASSLVGSALRDTQYF TRBJ2-3 . TRBV7-2 .
TGTGCCAGCAGTGAAATGCCAGGGACCTACGAGCAGTACTTC CASSEMPGTYEQYF TRBJ2-7 few TRBV2 .
TGCAGTGCTAGGCAGGGTCACACCGGGGAGCTGTTTTTT CSARQGHTGELFF TRBJ2-2 few TRBV20-1 .
TGTGCCAGCAGCCGGGAAGAGGCGGCTAGCGGGGGAAACAATGAGCAGTTCTTC CASSREEAASGGNNEQFF TRBJ2-1 . TRBV3-1 TRBD2
TGCGCCAGCAGCCAAGATGGCACCTCGGGCTACGAGCAGTACTTC CASSQDGTSGYEQYF TRBJ2-7 . TRBV4-1 .
TGTGCCAGCAGCCCCGACAGGAGGAACACTGAAGCTTTCTTT CASSPDRRNTEAFF TRBJ1-1 many TRBV6-1 .
TGTGCCAGCAGCTTTAGCGGGGGCACCTACGAGCAGTACTTC CASSFSGGTYEQYF TRBJ2-7 few TRBV7-2 TRBD2
TGTGCCAGCAGTGTGGGGACATGGGGCCGTCAGCCCCAGCATTTT CASSVGTWGRQPQHF TRBJ1-5 . TRBV6-1 .
TGCGCCAGCAGCGTTATGGGACAGGGCCCGAGAGGCTCCTACGAGCAGTACTTC CASSVMGQGPRGSYEQYF TRBJ2-7 few TRBV4-1 TRBD1
TGTGCCAGCAGAAATATCGGACGGCTCTATGGCTACACCTTC CASRNIGRLYGYTF TRBJ1-2 . TRBV6-5 .
TGTGCCAGCAGTTACTCGAATACAGCCTTCAATGAGCAGTTCTTC CASSYSNTAFNEQFF TRBJ2-1 . TRBV6-5 .
TGTGCCAGCAGCCCCGGGGGGGGCGATGAGCAGTTCTTC CASSPGGGDEQFF TRBJ2-1 few TRBV7-2 TRBD2
TGTGCCAGCACCATAGGGAAGACCCAGTACTTC CASTIGKTQYF TRBJ2-5 few TRBV11-2 .
TGCAGCGTTACGATCAGCGATAGCAATCAGCCCCAGCATTTT CSVTISDSNQPQHF TRBJ1-5 . TRBV29-1 .
TGCAGTGCTAGAGATCCCACCGTGATCTACGAGCAGTACTTC CSARDPTVIYEQYF TRBJ2-7 few TRBV20-1 .
TGTGCCAGCAGTCCCCCACAGGGCCTCAATGAGCAGTTCTTC CASSPPQGLNEQFF TRBJ2-1 few TRBV12-3/TRBV12-4 .
TGTGCCAGTAGTCACCCAGGGGCCAGCACAGATACGCAGTATTTT CASSHPGASTDTQYF TRBJ2-3 . TRBV19 .
TGCGCCAGCAGCTCCCGCCCTTTTAGCGGGGACACTGAAGCTTTCTTT CASSSRPFSGDTEAFF TRBJ1-1 few TRBV5-1 .
TGTGCCAGCAGCTATCTAGCGGGGAAGACAGATACGCAGTATTTT CASSYLAGKTDTQYF TRBJ2-3 few TRBV5-5 TRBD2
TGTGCCAGCAGACCCGAGGGACTAGCGGATACGCAGTATTTT CASRPEGLADTQYF TRBJ2-3 few TRBV6-5 TRBD2